The 21 T cell receptor beta chains reported below all come from one sample, sequenced in a study of shared clonotypes between healthy human individuals. Assay used: immunoSEQ multiplex PCR; TCRdb lists only in-frame clones, some missing. The sample yields roughly 650,000 clones, more than 95% seen once. The sequenced sample consisted of naive CD4+ T cells sorted from blood. Specified subset: CD45RA+ positively selected. These TCRs come from a woman in her twenties or thirties in good health.

The J gene is TRBJ2-4, the V gene TRBV4-1; D ambiguous. The germline gives CDR1 MGHRA, CDR2 YSYEKL. The CDR3 totals 15 residues. V was clipped by 1 base and J by 0 bases, with 7 bases between them. Here the CDR3 reads CASSQVFQAKNIQYF. In DNA form, the CDR3 reads TGCGCCAGCAGCCAAGTGTTCCAAGCCAAAAACATTCAGTACTTC.

V gene TRBV28 combines with J gene TRBJ2-6; D is unclear. The CDR3 contains 15 residues. Germline CDR1 reads MDHEN; CDR2 reads SYDVKM. The germline V and J ends were trimmed by 2 bases and 3 bases, with 8 bases remaining between them. In DNA form, the CDR3 reads TGTGCCAGCAGTTTAGGACGGGTTGGGGCCAACGTCCTGACTTTC. It yields the protein CASSLGRVGANVLTF.

This chain joins TRBV4-1 and TRBJ2-1, with 11 bases fitting TRBD2. Germline V gene data show CDR1 as MGHRA and CDR2 as YSYEKL. The junction had 10 bases not matched to a gene; V was cut back by 3 bases and J by 6 bases. The length of the CDR3 is 17 residues. The CDR3 loop reads CASSQSLSGRAINEQFF. The CDR3 DNA is TGCGCCAGCAGCCAGTCCCTTAGCGGGAGGGCCATCAATGAGCAGTTCTTC.

The V and J genes are TRBV2 and TRBJ1-4, with D maybe TRBD1 (5 bases). Trimming stripped 6 bases from V and 4 bases from J, with 12 bases between. Germline V CDR1 and CDR2: SNHLY, FYNNEI. The CDR3 is made up of 14 amino acids. Here the CDR3 reads CASRKGWSNEKLFF. The CDR3 DNA sequence: TGTGCCAGCAGAAAGGGGTGGAGTAATGAAAAACTGTTTTTT.

V is TRBV29-1 and J is TRBJ2-7, with 11 bases that match TRBD2. The CDR3 consists of 13 residues. J lost 4 bases, V lost 6 bases, and 5 bases had no gene match. Germline V gene data show CDR1 as SQVTM and CDR2 as ANQGSEA. The CDR3 DNA sequence: TGCAGCGTGGCCCTAGCGGGAGGATACGAGCAGTACTTC. It encodes CSVALAGGYEQYF.

This chain uses TRBV18 with TRBJ2-7, with 8 bases aligning to TRBD2. The junction had 4 bases not matched to a gene; V was cut back by 0 bases and J by 3 bases. The CDR3 loop spans 15 amino acids. Germline V gene data show CDR1 as KGHSH and CDR2 as LQKENI. The CDR3 DNA sequence: TGTGCCAGCTCACCACCCGTGACTAGCGACTACGAGCAGTACTTC. It translates to CASSPPVTSDYEQYF.

This chain connects TRBV21-1 to TRBJ2-1; the table's TRBD1 call for D was not verified on the DNA. TRBV21-1 is a recognized pseudogene. The CDR3 is 18 residues long. The CDR3 spells CASSKSGDRQSSYNEQFF. Written as DNA, the CDR3 is TGTGCCAGCAGCAAATCCGGGGACAGGCAAAGCTCCTACAATGAGCAGTTCTTC.

This clone was counted a few times. The chain couples TRBV23-1 to TRBJ1-4; the D gene is possibly TRBD1 (6 bases). TRBV23-1 is identified as an open reading frame with a role that is uncertain. The CDR3 is made up of 15 amino acids. V was cut by 5 bases and J by 4 bases, with 14 bases left in between. CDR3 nucleotides: TGCGCCAGCAGTGTGCAGGACAGTCTTAATGAAAAACTGTTTTTT. The encoded protein is CASSVQDSLNEKLFF.

V gene TRBV7-9 combines with J gene TRBJ1-4; TRBD1 is a possible D gene (5 bases). In germline, CDR1 is SEHNR, CDR2 FQNEAQ (reference sequence). The CDR3 loop spans 15 amino acids. V was shortened by 5 bases and J by 8 bases, with 18 bases between the two germline ends. The CDR3: CASSLEGRVGEKLFF. The CDR3, as DNA: TGTGCCAGCAGCCTCGAAGGCAGGGTGGGAGAAAAACTGTTTTTT.

CDR3 bases: TGTGCCAGCAGCTCCAGTGGGACGTTCGGCTATGGCTACACCTTC. This translates into CASSSSGTFGYGYTF. The chain has TRBV13 and TRBJ1-2, with a tentative D call TRBD1 (5 bases). Germline lookup yields CDR1 PRHDT and CDR2 FYEKMQ (reference sequence). V was shortened by 4 bases and J by 4 bases, with 16 bases between the two germline ends. The CDR3 totals 15 residues.

The chain carries TRBV5-6 and TRBJ1-2, with TRBD1 as a possible D gene (6 bases). V was pared by 3 bases and J by 7 bases, with 13 bases between. The germline V gene encodes CDR1 SGHDT and CDR2 YYEEEE. This CDR3 contains 13 residues. CDR3 region: CASSWGTTGGYTF. Here the CDR3 DNA reads TGTGCCAGCAGCTGGGGGACGACAGGTGGCTACACCTTC.

The V gene is TRBV6-5, the J gene TRBJ2-2; no reliable D call. V lost 2 bases and J 5 bases, leaving 9 bases between the germline ends. The CDR3 length is 14 residues. Germline CDR1 and CDR2: MNHEY and SVGAGI. The CDR3 loop is CASSYKSRTGELFF. The CDR3, as DNA: TGTGCCAGCAGTTACAAGAGTAGGACCGGGGAGCTGTTTTTT.

V and J are TRBV10-1 and TRBJ1-1; tentative D call: TRBD1 (6 bases). CDR1 is WNHNN, CDR2 SYGVQD, per germline (reference sequence). With 8 bases removed from V and 2 bases from J, the gap between germline ends came to 15 bases. CDR3 length: 14 amino acids. CDR3 region: CASRRGGQNTEAFF. Written as DNA, the CDR3 is TGCGCCAGCCGCCGTGGGGGCCAAAACACTGAAGCTTTCTTT.

This clone was detected only a few times. This sample includes further DNA sequences coding for the same CDR3. The V and J genes are TRBV5-1 and TRBJ2-7; D is undetermined. Trimming shortened V by 3 bases and J by 2 bases, and 3 bases separated the two germline ends. Germline CDR1 reads SGHRS; CDR2 reads YFSETQ. This CDR3 is 11 amino acids long. CDR3 amino acids: CASSSAYEQYF. The CDR3 DNA sequence: TGCGCCAGCAGCTCGGCCTACGAGCAGTACTTC.

V usage is TRBV4-1 and J usage is TRBJ2-7, with 9 nucleotides matching TRBD1. This CDR3 has 14 amino acids. Germline V gene sequence: CDR1 MGHRA, CDR2 YSYEKL. V was clipped by 4 bases and J by 3 bases; unmatched bases: 4. The CDR3 DNA reads TGCGCCAGCAGCCTCCGGGACAGGGACTACGAGCAGTACTTC. This codes for CASSLRDRDYEQYF.

This rearrangement joins TRBV28 to TRBJ2-1, with 7 bases fitting TRBD2. Germline-derived CDR1 and CDR2 are MDHEN and SYDVKM. The trim removed 6 bases at V and 4 bases at J, leaving 3 bases unmatched. The CDR3 loop spans 13 amino acids. The CDR3 coding sequence is TGTGCCAGCAGAGGGACTAATTACAATGAGCAGTTCTTC. Its protein is CASRGTNYNEQFF.

The rearrangement uses TRBV28 and TRBJ2-7; D is undetermined. This CDR3 region has 13 residues. Looked up from germline, CDR1 is MDHEN and CDR2 is SYDVKM. The V and J ends lost 10 bases and 3 bases respectively, with 16 bases between them. CDR3 region: CATRRPVNYEQYF. CDR3 sequence (DNA): TGTGCCACCAGACGGCCTGTAAACTACGAGCAGTACTTC.

This chain uses TRBV28 with TRBJ1-1; D remains ambiguous. This CDR3 comprises 14 residues. Germline CDR1 is MDHEN and CDR2 is SYDVKM. V was cut by 2 bases and J by 1 base, with 8 bases left in between. CDR3: CASSLARSNTEAFF. CDR3 bases: TGTGCCAGCAGTTTAGCCAGATCGAACACTGAAGCTTTCTTT.

The chain links TRBV29-1 to TRBJ1-1; no clear D gene. This CDR3 is 13 amino acids long. Looked up from germline, CDR1 is SQVTM and CDR2 is ANQGSEA. V shed 4 bases and J shed 0 bases, with 9 bases lying between them. CDR3 residues: CSVVRRMNTEAFF. CDR3 bases: TGCAGCGTTGTTAGGAGAATGAACACTGAAGCTTTCTTT. Based on the CDR3 plus reference TRBV29-1 and TRBJ1-1, the full variable domain is SAVISQKPSRDICQRGTSLTIQCQVDSQVTMMFWYRQQPGQSLTLIATANQGSEATYESGFVIDKFPISRPNLTFSTLTVSNMSPEDSSIYLCSVVRRMNTEAFFGQGTRLTVV.

V is TRBV27 and J is TRBJ1-3; the D gene is possibly TRBD1 (5 bases). The V and J ends lost 6 bases and 0 bases respectively, with 12 bases between them. Germline assignment: CDR1 MNHEY and CDR2 SMNVEV (reference sequence). The CDR3 contains 15 residues. For the CDR3, the DNA is TGTGCCAGCAGCGACAGACCTAGCTCTGGAAACACCATATATTTT. It is translated as CASSDRPSSGNTIYF.

This clone has only one observation. The V and J genes are TRBV19 and TRBJ2-1; D gene ambiguous. The CDR3 has 12 residues. V was clipped by 4 bases and J by 5 bases, with 6 bases between them. Looked up from germline, CDR1 is LNHDA and CDR2 is SQIVND (reference sequence). The CDR3 region has the DNA TGTGCCAGTAGTAGGCGGAACAATGAGCAGTTCTTC. As protein: CASSRRNNEQFF. Combining the CDR3 with reference TRBV19 and TRBJ2-1 gives the whole variable domain DGGITQSPKYLFRKEGQNVTLSCEQNLNHDAMYWYRQDPGQGLRLIYYSQIVNDFQKGDIAEGYSVSREKKESFPLTVTSAQKNPTAFYLCASSRRNNEQFFGPGTRLTVL.